Listed below are T cell receptor beta chains from one sample, sequenced in a study of Ad26.COV2.S vaccination and SARS-CoV-2 variants. Measured with immunoSEQ multiplex PCR; TCRdb has only the in-frame clones, and not every one. This table holds roughly 250,000 clones, approximately 90% found once. The input for sequencing was peripheral blood, taken in a trial of Ad26.COV2.S vaccine versus placebo. These receptor sequences come from a person between 18 and 65 years old who received the Ad26.COV2.S COVID-19 vaccine or a placebo. The CDR3 runs from the conserved cysteine through the conserved F or W. A D gene is named only where the DNA matches it firmly. Clone sizes are given selectively: once, few, many, or a class where the clone is expanded.

>.|TRBV5-6|.|TRBJ2-2
TGTGCCAGCAGCTTTCAGGGGAGGACCGGGGAGCTGTTTTTT
CASSFQGRTGELFF
>.|TRBV27|TRBD2|TRBJ2-5
TGTGCCAGCAGTCCCTGGCTCCAGCGGGAGCGGGAGACCCAGTACTTC
CASSPWLQRERETQYF
>.|TRBV6-4|TRBD1|TRBJ2-7
TGTGCCAGCAGCCTTGCGGCAGGGACAGGGTCCCACGAGCAGTACTTC
CASSLAAGTGSHEQYF
>once|TRBV7-9|TRBD2|TRBJ2-5
TGTGCCAGCAGCCTTAGCGGGGGCCAGTACCAAGAGACCCAGTACTTC
CASSLSGGQYQETQYF
>.|TRBV7-2|.|TRBJ1-1
TGTGCCAGCAGCTTACCGGGTGGTGCTGAAGCTTTCTTT
CASSLPGGAEAFF
>once|TRBV24-1|TRBD2|TRBJ2-3
TGTGCCACCAGTGTCTTGCTAGCGGGGCACTCCACAGATACGCAGTATTTT
CATSVLLAGHSTDTQYF
>.|TRBV11-3|.|TRBJ2-1
TGTGCCAGCAGCCCCGGGGTTTACAATGAGCAGTTCTTC
CASSPGVYNEQFF
>.|TRBV4-3|.|TRBJ1-5
TGCGCCAGCAGCCCAGGGACGTCCGAAAGCAATCAGCCCCAGCATTTT
CASSPGTSESNQPQHF
>.|TRBV7-2|.|TRBJ1-2
TGTGCCAGCAGTACTCAGGGAATCGGTGGCTACACCTTC
CASSTQGIGGYTF
>.|TRBV15|.|TRBJ2-7
TGTGCCACCAGCAGAGATCAGGCCCCTCCCTACGAGCAGTACTTC
CATSRDQAPPYEQYF
>.|TRBV7-8|.|TRBJ1-6
TGTGCCAGCAGCTACGACAGGAACTATAATTCACCCCTCCACTTT
CASSYDRNYNSPLHF
>.|TRBV6-2/TRBV6-3|.|TRBJ2-3
TGTGCCAGCAGTTACTCCCCGACGGTCGAGCCCACAGATACGCAGTATTTT
CASSYSPTVEPTDTQYF
>.|TRBV9|.|TRBJ2-2
TGTGCCAGCAGCGTAGGGGGCGGACTAAACACCGGGGAGCTGTTTTTT
CASSVGGGLNTGELFF
>.|TRBV11-3|TRBD2|TRBJ2-7
TGTGCCAGCAGCTTACCGACTAGCGGGGGGATTTACGAGCAGTACTTC
CASSLPTSGGIYEQYF
>.|TRBV15|.|TRBJ1-1
TGTGCCACCAGCAGAGTGGGGAGGACTGAAGCTTTCTTT
CATSRVGRTEAFF
>.|TRBV7-2|.|TRBJ2-2
TGTGCCAGCAGCCCTCAGCGGGCTAAGAACGCCGGGGAGCTGTTTTTT
CASSPQRAKNAGELFF
>.|TRBV6-5|.|TRBJ1-4
TGTGCCAGCAGTTACTCGAACAGGGCTAATGAAAAACTGTTTTTT
CASSYSNRANEKLFF
>once|TRBV9|TRBD2|TRBJ2-7
TGTGCCAGCAGCGTAGGAGGGAGGGCAGGGTACGAGCAGTACTTC
CASSVGGRAGYEQYF
>.|TRBV5-8|.|TRBJ1-2
TGTGCCAGCAGCTTGCGATTGAACTATGGCTACACCTTC
CASSLRLNYGYTF
>.|TRBV4-2|.|TRBJ2-1
TGTGCCAGCAGCCAAGAATCGAAGAGACAGGGAGGATACAATGAGCAGTTCTTC
CASSQESKRQGGYNEQFF
>many|TRBV5-1|.|TRBJ2-7
TGCGCCAGCAGCCCGAGACAGGTTGGAGGGTCCGAGCAGTACTTC
CASSPRQVGGSEQYF
>.|TRBV18|.|TRBJ2-7
TGTGCCAGCTCACTTGCCCTGGGCGGGGGCCCCTCTAAGGAGCAGTACTTC
CASSLALGGGPSKEQYF
>.|TRBV27|.|TRBJ2-3
TGTGCCAGCAGTTTCACGACTTATAGCACAGATACGCAGTATTTT
CASSFTTYSTDTQYF
>.|TRBV7-9|.|TRBJ2-3
TGTGCCAGCAGCCCGAGGGGGGACCGGTCAGATACGCAGTATTTT
CASSPRGDRSDTQYF
>.|TRBV30|.|TRBJ1-1
TGTGCCTGGATTAAAATCCGGGCACGACGAGAAGCTTTCTTT
CAWIKIRARREAFF
>.|TRBV7-3|.|TRBJ2-1
TGTGCCAGCAGCTTAGAAGCGGGCCGCTACAATGAGCAGTTCTTC
CASSLEAGRYNEQFF
>.|TRBV27|.|TRBJ1-3
TGTGCCAGCAGGGGGCTAAGATCTGGAAACACCATATATTTT
CASRGLRSGNTIYF
>.|TRBV4-3|TRBD2|TRBJ2-7
TGCGCCAGCAGCCAATCACCCCAGACTAGCGGGGGTTTACCCCCCTACGAGCAGTACTTC
CASSQSPQTSGGLPPYEQYF
>.|TRBV11-2|.|TRBJ2-5
TGTGCCAGCAGCTTAGGGTTGGAGACCCAGTACTTC
CASSLGLETQYF
>.|TRBV29-1|.|TRBJ2-3
TGCAGCGTTGAAGATCTCACAGGTCTGACAGATACGCAGTATTTT
CSVEDLTGLTDTQYF
>.|TRBV19|.|TRBJ2-1
TGTGCCAGTACTATGGGGCCGGGTGAGCAGTTCTTC
CASTMGPGEQFF
>.|TRBV28|.|TRBJ1-2
TGTGCCAGCAGTTTAAGGCAGAGGGTTGGCTATGGCTACACCTTC
CASSLRQRVGYGYTF
>.|TRBV7-3|.|TRBJ2-7
TGTGCCAGCAGCCTGGACGGAAACTCCTACGAGCAGTACTTC
CASSLDGNSYEQYF
>.|TRBV5-1|.|TRBJ2-1
TGCGCCAGCAGCCGTGATCCAGGCTACGAGCAGTTCTTC
CASSRDPGYEQFF
>.|TRBV30|.|TRBJ1-6
TGTGCCTGGAGTGTACTGGAACCCGGGAATTCACCCCTCCACTTT
CAWSVLEPGNSPLHF
>.|TRBV14|.|TRBJ2-5
TGTGCCAGCAGCTTTAGTACCCTCCAAGAGACCCAGTACTTC
CASSFSTLQETQYF
>few|TRBV19|.|TRBJ1-5
TGTGCCAGTAGTTCGGCAGGGCCTGATAGCAATCAGCCCCAGCATTTT
CASSSAGPDSNQPQHF
>.|TRBV2|TRBD1|TRBJ2-2
TGTGCCAGCAGAGCCGGGACAGGGAACACCGGGGAGCTGTTTTTT
CASRAGTGNTGELFF
>.|TRBV6-5|.|TRBJ1-2
TGTGCCAGCAGTTCAAGGGCCCCAATCAACTATGGCTACACCTTC
CASSSRAPINYGYTF
>.|TRBV4-3|.|TRBJ2-5
TGCGCCAGCAGCAGAGATAAAGATAGTACCCAGTACTTC
CASSRDKDSTQYF
>once|TRBV18|.|TRBJ1-1
TGTGCCAGCTCACCCTACCGGGGCGACACTGAAGCTTTCTTT
CASSPYRGDTEAFF
>.|TRBV30|.|TRBJ2-3
TGTGCCTGGGGGGACGGAAGCACAGATACGCAGTATTTT
CAWGDGSTDTQYF
>.|TRBV4-3|.|TRBJ2-1
TGCGCCAGCAGCCACCCTGGTAGGGGCCAGGGTGAGCAGTTCTTC
CASSHPGRGQGEQFF
>.|TRBV4-3|TRBD2|TRBJ2-7
TGCGCCAGCAGCCACGGACTAGCGGGGGGTAACGAGCAGTACTTC
CASSHGLAGGNEQYF
>once|TRBV15|.|TRBJ1-4
TGTGCCACCAGCAGAGATGGTGGGTCAGCAACTAATGAAAAACTGTTTTTT
CATSRDGGSATNEKLFF
>.|TRBV6-2/TRBV6-3|TRBD1|TRBJ1-1
TGTGCCAGCAGTTACAACACCCGGACAGGGAACACTGAAGCTTTCTTT
CASSYNTRTGNTEAFF